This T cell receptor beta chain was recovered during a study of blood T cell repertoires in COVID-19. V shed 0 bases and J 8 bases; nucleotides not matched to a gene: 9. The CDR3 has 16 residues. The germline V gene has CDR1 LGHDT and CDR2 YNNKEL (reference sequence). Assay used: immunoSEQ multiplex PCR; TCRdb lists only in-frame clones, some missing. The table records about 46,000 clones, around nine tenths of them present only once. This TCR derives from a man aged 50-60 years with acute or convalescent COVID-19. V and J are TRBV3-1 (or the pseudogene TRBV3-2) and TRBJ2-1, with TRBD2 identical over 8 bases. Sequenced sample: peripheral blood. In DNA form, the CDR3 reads TGTGCCAGCAGCCAAGACGGGGGGGACCTCCCTCATGAGCAGTTCTTC. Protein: CASSQDGGDLPHEQFF.